This T cell receptor (beta chain) was sequenced in a study of low-dose radiotherapy and immunotherapy resistance in tumors. Study overall: Each fraction for Cohort 1 was 0.5 Gy, given every 2 weeks, and the total came to 6.5 Gy. Oral aspirin 300 mg was taken by patients daily for four cycles from cycle 1 day 1.

First-strand cDNA used TRAV- and TRBV-specific primers, covering alpha and beta chains. The PCR that amplified TCRs ran for about 20 cycles, relying on a constant-region primer and a V-primer adapter. Each CDR3 protein is one row after TCRdb ran MiXCR on the reads. This table holds about 58,000 distinct CDR3 sequences, 23% found once. The time point denotes: after trial treatment. Treatment reported: LDRT plus nivolumab, ipilimumab, low-dose cyclophosphamide and aspirin (RACIN trial). Nivolumab, ipilimumab, aspirin, low-dose cyclophosphamide and low-dose radiotherapy were given to donors. Patients deemed eligible presented with advanced solid tumors lacking tumor-infiltrating lymphocytes. Trimming took off 6 bases at V and 5 bases at J, with 8 bases between the two ends. Germline CDR1 is MGHRA and CDR2 is YSYEKL. This CDR3 is 12 amino acids long.

V is TRBV4-1 and J is TRBJ1-5, with D uncertain. The sequence was collected from a male donor with prostate cancer. Specimen: PBMCs, collected after low-dose radiotherapy plus immunotherapy. CDR3 DNA: TGCGCCAGCAGTATAGGTGATCAGCCCCAGCATTTT. Translation: CASSIGDQPQHF.